Below are 3 T cell receptor beta chains sequenced from a single sample in a study of T cells expressing NK-cell markers. TCRdb reprocessed the 5' RACE reads, with one entry per CDR3 protein and no DNA. The clone table shows hundreds of thousands of distinct CDR3 sequences, with the ten largest holding 3% to 4.5%. The specimen was blood T cells: a sorted CD56 or NKG2C T cell subset, CD4+ or CD8+ T cells, or bulk PBMC T cells (not recorded which). The receptor source for this set is a man younger than 35 in good health.

The rearrangement joins TRBV7-9 to TRBJ1-6. Germline V gene sequence: CDR1 SEHNR, CDR2 FQNEAQ (reference sequence). CDR3 length equals 12 residues. The CDR3 loop reads CASSPDFSPLHF. Supplemented by reference TRBV7-9 and TRBJ1-6, the full variable domain reads DTGVSQNPRHKITKRGQNVTFRCDPISEHNRLYWYRQTLGQGPEFLTYFQNEAQLEKSRLLSDRFSAERPKGSFSTLEIQRTEQGDSAMYLCASSPDFSPLHFGNGTRLTVT.

The chain joins TRBV5-1 to TRBJ1-2; as DNA is missing, the TRBD1 call by TCRdb cannot be tested. This CDR3 spans 17 amino acids. Germline CDR1 SGHRS, CDR2 YFSETQ. The CDR3 here is CASSLLGDTDRNYGYTF.

The chain employs TRBV27 and TRBJ1-2; TCRdb picks TRBD1, but there is no DNA to check that call. Germline CDR1 reads MNHEY; CDR2 reads SMNVEV (reference sequence). The CDR3 loop spans 16 amino acids. This CDR3 reads CASSLRGYDSRAGYTF.